One sample yielded the 7 T cell receptor beta chains listed below, sequenced in a study of metastatic and nonmetastatic thyroid tumors. Not a single patient had been given any form of treatment at any point before undergoing thyroid surgery. TCRdb re-called the PCR reads with MiXCR. The table records roughly 24,000 clones, roughly 18% of them present only once. The sample consisted of adjacent normal tissue. These receptors were taken from a male donor with papillary thyroid cancer or a benign thyroid nodule (not recorded which). Some clones in this sample may be carry-over from other donors' samples.

By share of the sample, this clone is medium-sized (0.01 to 0.1%). The chain is built from TRBV7-2 and TRBJ1-1; D is possibly TRBD1 (6 bases). Trimming left V 5 bases short and J 5 bases short, with 12 bases between. CDR1 SGHTA and CDR2 FQGNSA come from the germline V gene. CDR3 length equals 13 residues. The CDR3 region is CASSHQGRTEAFF. CDR3 sequence (DNA): TGTGCCAGCAGCCATCAGGGGAGGACTGAAGCTTTCTTT.

This clone was found many times. The chain uses TRBV5-5 and TRBJ2-7; D remains ambiguous. The germline CDR1 and CDR2 sequences are SGHKS and YYEKEE (reference sequence). CDR3 length: 12 amino acids. The ends were cut back, 0 bases at V and 3 bases at J, with 4 bases in the middle. The CDR3 spells CASSLVGYEQYV. DNA of the CDR3: TGTGCCAGCAGCTTGGTGGGCTACGAGCAGTACGTC.

This clone was picked up many times. The V call is TRBV5-4, the J call TRBJ2-7; D possibly matches TRBD1 or TRBD2 (6 bases each). The CDR3 runs to 12 residues. V was pared by 0 bases and J by 6 bases, with 7 bases between. Per germline, CDR1 SGHNT and CDR2 YYREEE (reference sequence). CDR3 loop: CASSLEGGEQYV. In DNA form, the CDR3 reads TGTGCCAGCAGCTTGGAGGGGGGCGAGCAGTACGTC.

As for this clone: A single base separates this from a much larger clone, so it may be a read error. The V and J genes are TRBV14 and TRBJ2-3; TRBD2 might be the D (6 bases). CDR3 length: 16 amino acids. Trimming left V 4 bases short and J 1 base short, with 15 bases between. From germline, CDR1 is SGHDN and CDR2 FVKESK. CDR3 residues: CASSPYERVGTDTQYF. In DNA form, the CDR3 reads TGTGCCAGCAGCCCATACGAGCGGGTGGGCACAGATACGCAGTATTTT.

The chain carries TRBV7-2 and TRBJ2-1, with D uncertain. Trimming took off 4 bases at V and 8 bases at J, with 12 bases between the two ends. This CDR3 comprises 13 residues. Germline V CDR1 and CDR2: SGHTA, FQGNSA. This CDR3 reads CASSSGERHEQFF. CDR3 nucleotides: TGTGCCAGCAGCTCCGGTGAGAGGCATGAGCAGTTCTTC.

The genes are TRBV7-8 and TRBJ2-5; TRBD1 might be the D (6 bases). V was cut by 3 bases and J by 3 bases, with 17 bases left in between. CDR1 is SGHVS and CDR2 is FQNEAQ in the germline V gene. CDR3 length: 16 residues. The CDR3, as DNA: TGTGCCAGCAGCTTCCGGACAGAGGGCCGTGAAGAGACCCAGTACTTC. The encoded protein is CASSFRTEGREETQYF.

This clone was picked up many times. The chain combines TRBV19 with TRBJ1-1; 8 bases line up with TRBD1. The CDR3 has 15 residues. The V gene's germline CDR1 is LNHDA and CDR2 SQIVND (reference sequence). V trimming: 4 bases; J trimming: 5 bases; junction bases outside the gene matches: 9. The CDR3 nucleotides are TGTGCCAGTAGTAGTGGACAGGGCGGTGTGACTGAAGCTTTCTTT. This gives the protein CASSSGQGGVTEAFF. The full variable domain, completed using reference TRBV19 and TRBJ1-1, is DGGITQSPKYLFRKEGQNVTLSCEQNLNHDAMYWYRQDPGQGLRLIYYSQIVNDFQKGDIAEGYSVSREKKESFPLTVTSAQKNPTAFYLCASSSGQGGVTEAFFGQGTRLTVV.